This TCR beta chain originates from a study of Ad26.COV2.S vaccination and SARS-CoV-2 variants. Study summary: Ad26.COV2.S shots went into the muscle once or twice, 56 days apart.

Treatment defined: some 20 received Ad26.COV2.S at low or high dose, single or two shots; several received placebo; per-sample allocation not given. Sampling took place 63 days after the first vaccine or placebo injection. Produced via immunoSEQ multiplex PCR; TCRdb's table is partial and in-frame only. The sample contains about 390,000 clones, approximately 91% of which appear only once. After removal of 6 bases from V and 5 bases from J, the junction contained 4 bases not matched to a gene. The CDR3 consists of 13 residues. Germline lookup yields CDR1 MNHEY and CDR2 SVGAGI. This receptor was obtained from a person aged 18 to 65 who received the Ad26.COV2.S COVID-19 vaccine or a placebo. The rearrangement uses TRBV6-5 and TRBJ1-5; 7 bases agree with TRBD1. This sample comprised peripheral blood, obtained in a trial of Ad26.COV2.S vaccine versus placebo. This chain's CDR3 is CASSLDRDQPQHF. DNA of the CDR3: TGTGCCAGCAGCCTCGACAGGGATCAGCCCCAGCATTTT.